These 24 T cell receptor beta chains were all obtained from the same sample, sequenced in a study of blood T cell repertoires in COVID-19. Sequencing was performed with immunoSEQ multiplex PCR; in TCRdb, only in-frame clones are kept and a portion is missing. The sample includes over 55,000 clones, about 84% of them seen just once. The specimen sequenced was peripheral blood. Receptors originate from a human donor in a cohort sampled during active COVID-19.

This chain links TRBV5-1 with TRBJ2-1; unclear D gene. In germline, CDR1 is SGHRS, CDR2 YFSETQ. Trimming took 2 bases from V and 0 from J, leaving 9 bases between them. This CDR3 contains 15 residues. Here the CDR3 reads CASSFGGSSYNEQFF. CDR3 bases: TGCGCCAGCAGCTTTGGCGGAAGCTCCTACAATGAGCAGTTCTTC.

The rearrangement uses TRBV4-2 and TRBJ2-5; D remains unclear. In germline, CDR1 is LGHNA, CDR2 YNFKEQ. V was clipped by 1 base and J by 2 bases, with 8 bases between them. CDR3 length equals 14 residues. DNA for the CDR3: TGTGCCAGCAGCCAAGGCCCAGAACAAGAGACCCAGTACTTC. This encodes CASSQGPEQETQYF.

There are a few counts of this clone. The chain combines TRBV15 with TRBJ2-3, with 10 nucleotides matching TRBD2. Germline values: CDR1 LNHNV, CDR2 YYDKDF (reference sequence). The CDR3 contains 15 residues. V lost 3 bases to trimming and J lost 7 bases; unmatched junction nucleotides: 7. The CDR3 is CATSSQRGGPYTQYF. The CDR3, as DNA: TGTGCCACCAGCAGCCAGCGGGGGGGTCCTTATACGCAGTATTTT. Full variable domain (remainder filled in from reference TRBV15 and TRBJ2-3): DAMVIQNPRYQVTQFGKPVTLSCSQTLNHNVMYWYQQKSSQAPKLLFHYYDKDFNNEADTPDNFQSRRPNTSFCFLDIRSPGLGDTAMYLCATSSQRGGPYTQYFGPGTRLTVL.

The rearrangement uses TRBV18 and TRBJ1-1, with a weak D call TRBD1 (6 bases). There are 14 residues in the CDR3. Germline V gene sequence: CDR1 KGHSH, CDR2 LQKENI. V lost 3 bases and J lost 1, with 9 bases in between. CDR3 protein: CASSPLDRNTEAFF. Written as DNA, the CDR3 is TGTGCCAGCTCACCGCTGGACAGGAACACTGAAGCTTTCTTT.

The chain has TRBV4-3 and TRBJ2-3, with no clear D. Germline assignment: CDR1 LGHNA and CDR2 YSLEER. Trimming removed 4 bases from V and 5 bases from J, with 10 bases in between. This CDR3 has 13 residues. The CDR3 DNA is TGCGCCAGCAGCCCCGGGTTTGGAGATACGCAGTATTTT. It translates to CASSPGFGDTQYF.

Here the CDR3 DNA reads TGTGCCAGCAGGCTCGGGGGGAATGAGCAGTTCTTC. Encoded protein: CASRLGGNEQFF. This sequence joins TRBV12-3 or TRBV12-4 and TRBJ2-1, with TRBD2 matching 7 bases. This CDR3 spans 12 amino acids. The V gene end was trimmed by 6 bases and the J gene end by 7 bases; junction bases not matched to a gene: 3.

The chain joins TRBV11-2 to TRBJ1-6, with D possibly being TRBD1 (6 bases). In germline, CDR1 is SGHAT, CDR2 FQNNGV. V was shortened by 1 base and J by 10 bases, with 11 bases between the two germline ends. CDR3 size: 14 residues. The DNA of the CDR3 is TGTGCCAGCAGCTTAGCCGGACAGTCCTCACCCCTCCACTTT. It translates to CASSLAGQSSPLHF.

J is TRBJ2-3 and V is TRBV4-2; TRBD2 matches at 14 bases. The V segment lost 4 bases and the J segment 3 bases; nucleotides outside the gene matches: 3. CDR3 length: 16 residues. Germline V lookup: CDR1 LGHNA, CDR2 YNFKEQ. The CDR3 region has the DNA TGTGCCAGCAGCCGACTAGCGGGGGGGCCGACAGATACGCAGTATTTT. It codes for CASSRLAGGPTDTQYF.

This clone was seen many times. V gene TRBV18 combines with J gene TRBJ2-7; 12 nucleotides line up with TRBD2. CDR1 and CDR2 (germline): KGHSH, LQKENI. The CDR3 is made up of 15 amino acids. V shed 6 bases, J shed 0 bases, and the junction held 3 bases outside the gene matches. CDR3 sequence (DNA): TGTGCCAGCTCGCCGACTAGCGGGGGCTCCTACGAGCAGTACTTC. Its translation is CASSPTSGGSYEQYF.

The chain is built from TRBV28 and TRBJ1-2, with 8 bases that match TRBD1. Germline V gives CDR1 MDHEN, CDR2 SYDVKM. The V and J ends lost 2 bases and 6 bases, in that order; junction bases with no gene match: 8. The CDR3 is made up of 15 amino acids. The chain's CDR3 is CASSLGLQGAHGYTF. In nucleotides, the CDR3 is TGTGCCAGCAGTTTAGGTCTTCAGGGGGCCCATGGCTACACCTTC.

The chain uses TRBV5-1 and TRBJ1-1, with D possibly being TRBD1 (5 bases). Per the germline V gene, CDR1 is SGHRS and CDR2 is YFSETQ. The CDR3 is 14 residues long. Deletions cut 2 bases from V and 1 base from J, with 9 bases between. This CDR3 is CASSFSGQNTEAFF. DNA of the CDR3: TGCGCCAGCAGCTTTTCAGGACAGAACACTGAAGCTTTCTTT.

J is TRBJ2-5 and V is TRBV19, with 9 bases lining up with TRBD1. Trimming at V came to 10 bases and at J to 2 bases, leaving 11 bases not matched to a gene. Germline V lookup: CDR1 LNHDA, CDR2 SQIVND (reference sequence). The CDR3 covers 15 residues. The CDR3 loop reads CATSRQGDRQETQYF. Here the CDR3 DNA reads TGTGCCACCTCGAGACAGGGGGACAGGCAAGAGACCCAGTACTTC.

The sample holds one count of this clone. The chain couples TRBV12-5 to TRBJ2-1; 13 bases are a match to TRBD2. The CDR3 contains 17 residues. Trimming at V came to 1 base and at J to 7 bases, leaving 7 bases not matched to a gene. Looked up from germline, CDR1 is LGHNT and CDR2 is FRNRAP. CDR3 bases: TGTGCTAGTGGTTTGGCACTAGCGGGGGGGCCCCGGAATGAGCAGTTCTTC. Translating it yields CASGLALAGGPRNEQFF.

The chain uses TRBV5-4 and TRBJ1-4; 9 bases match TRBD1. CDR3 length equals 13 residues. Germline trimming cut 7 bases from V and 6 bases from J; bases unmatched to any gene: 4. Germline loops: CDR1 SGHNT, CDR2 YYREEE (reference sequence). The CDR3 sequence is CASGGTGYEKLFF. In DNA, the CDR3 is TGTGCCAGCGGCGGGACAGGGTATGAAAAACTGTTTTTT.

CDR3 in DNA: TGTGCCAGCAGCTTAGTGTCAACAGTGAATGAAAAACTGTTTTTT. Its translation is CASSLVSTVNEKLFF. The V call is TRBV11-3, the J call TRBJ1-4; D gene unclear. The CDR3 contains 15 residues. Germline CDR1 and CDR2: SGHNT and YENEEA. V was pared by 1 base and J by 5 bases, with 11 bases between.

CDR3 sequence reads: CASSPGQGAGADTQYF. The CDR3 DNA reads TGTGCCAGCTCACCGGGACAGGGGGCAGGCGCAGATACGCAGTATTTT. The genes are TRBV18 and TRBJ2-3, with 12 bases that match TRBD1. Germline V gene data show CDR1 as KGHSH and CDR2 as LQKENI. The trim removed 3 bases at V and 4 bases at J, leaving 5 bases unmatched. The CDR3 covers 16 residues.

The J gene is TRBJ1-5, the V gene TRBV19, with D tentatively TRBD1 (6 bases). Deletions cut 7 bases from V and 10 bases from J, with 17 bases between. The V gene's germline CDR1 is LNHDA and CDR2 SQIVND (reference sequence). The CDR3 length is 13 residues. DNA for the CDR3: TGTGCCAGTAATCAACAGGGTGGGGAACCCCAGCATTTT. It translates to CASNQQGGEPQHF.

CDR3 in DNA: TGTGCCAGCGGCCCCGGGACAGAAATCCTTAGCTATGGCTACACCTTC. It is translated as CASGPGTEILSYGYTF. The V and J genes are TRBV7-9 and TRBJ1-2, with 7 nucleotides matching TRBD1. Per the germline V gene, CDR1 is SEHNR and CDR2 is FQNEAQ (reference sequence). This CDR3 has 16 amino acids. The V segment lost 8 bases and the J segment 4 bases; nucleotides outside the gene matches: 16.

This clone was found once. The rearrangement links TRBV5-1 to TRBJ2-1; no firm D call. Germline CDR1 reads SGHRS; CDR2 reads YFSETQ. The CDR3 contains 13 residues. V was pared by 4 bases and J by 8 bases, with 13 bases between. CDR3: CASSPGFGHEQFF. The CDR3 region has the DNA TGCGCCAGCAGCCCAGGCTTTGGCCATGAGCAGTTCTTC. The whole variable domain, filled in from reference TRBV5-1 and TRBJ2-1, reads KAGVTQTPRYLIKTRGQQVTLSCSPISGHRSVSWYQQTPGQGLQFLFEYFSETQRNKGNFPGRFSGRQFSNSRSEMNVSTLELGDSALYLCASSPGFGHEQFFGPGTRLTVL.

The rearrangement joins TRBV10-2 to TRBJ2-2, with D maybe TRBD1 (7 bases). Germline values: CDR1 WSHSY, CDR2 SAAADI. CDR3 length: 18 amino acids. V gave up 3 bases and J gave up 4 bases, with 21 bases separating them. As DNA, the CDR3 is TGCGCCAGCAGTGATCCCGCGGGACAGCTAACGAGCACCGGGGAGCTGTTTTTT. This sequence encodes CASSDPAGQLTSTGELFF.

The chain combines TRBV6-2 or TRBV6-3 with TRBJ2-1; a possible D gene is TRBD2 (6 bases). The CDR3 contains 15 residues. V lost 2 bases and J 1 base, leaving 9 bases between the germline ends. The V gene's germline CDR1 is MNHEY and CDR2 SVGEGT. Written as DNA, the CDR3 is TGTGCCAGCAGTTACGCGGGGAGTTCCTACAATGAGCAGTTCTTC. This codes for CASSYAGSSYNEQFF.

The gene calls are TRBV10-2 and TRBJ2-5, with TRBD2 matching 9 bases. The CDR3 is 16 amino acids. In germline, CDR1 is WSHSY, CDR2 SAAADI. V lost 4 bases, J lost 0 bases, and 6 bases stayed unmatched. The CDR3 DNA reads as TGCGCCAGCAGTGGGTCGGCTAGCGGGGACCAAGAGACCCAGTACTTC. It codes for CASSGSASGDQETQYF.

This rearrangement joins TRBV2 to TRBJ2-5; a possible D gene is TRBD1 (5 bases). Per germline, CDR1 SNHLY and CDR2 FYNNEI. This CDR3 spans 15 amino acids. V was trimmed by 6 bases and J by 5 bases, leaving 19 bases between them. The CDR3 protein is CASRYSVGARETQYF. The CDR3 DNA follows: TGTGCCAGCAGATATTCGGTAGGGGCGCGGGAGACCCAGTACTTC.

The CDR3 nucleotides are TGTGCCAGCAGTGAGAAACAGGGATACGAGCAGTACTTC. It is translated as CASSEKQGYEQYF. The chain joins TRBV7-2 to TRBJ2-7; TRBD1 is a possible D gene (6 bases). The CDR3 covers 13 residues. V lost 6 bases and J lost 4, with 13 bases in between. CDR1 is SGHTA, CDR2 FQGNSA, per germline.